Below, 13 T cell receptor beta chains from the same sample are listed, as sequenced in a study of beta chain features in type 1 diabetes. The investigators reverse transcribed all of the isolated RNA, so they sequenced expressed TCRB transcripts. The protocol was immunoSEQ multiplex PCR, while the TCRdb copy is restricted to in-frame clones and leaves out a portion. The table lists 70,000 to 90,000 clones, roughly 34% of them singletons. Sequenced sample: stem cell memory CD4+ T cells from blood. The receptors shown here come from a woman younger than 35 in good health.

The chain couples TRBV18 to TRBJ1-6; no clear D. Germline V gene lookup returns CDR1 KGHSH and CDR2 LQKENI. The CDR3 spans 16 residues. V lost 3 bases, J lost 4 bases, and 13 bases lay in between. As DNA, the CDR3 is TGTGCCAGCTCACCCTTCGAACAGTCTTATAATTCACCCCTCCACTTT. Protein product: CASSPFEQSYNSPLHF. Full variable domain (missing parts from reference TRBV18 and TRBJ1-6): NAGVMQNPRHLVRRRGQEARLRCSPMKGHSHVYWYRQLPEEGLKFMVYLQKENIIDESGMPKERFSAEFPKEGPSILRIQQVVRGDSAAYFCASSPFEQSYNSPLHFGNGTRLTVT.

This clone came up a few times. The gene calls are TRBV5-4 and TRBJ2-7, with 8 nucleotides matching TRBD2. With 0 bases clipped from V and 6 bases from J, the junction kept 5 bases outside the gene matches. Germline V lookup: CDR1 SGHNT, CDR2 YYREEE (reference sequence). The CDR3 has 14 residues. The CDR3 is CASSLEAGVAEQYF. In nucleotides, the CDR3 is TGTGCCAGCAGCTTGGAAGCGGGAGTTGCCGAGCAGTACTTC.

This clone was seen only a few times. The chain combines TRBV7-2 with TRBJ2-3; a weak D match, TRBD2 (5 bases). The V end was cut by 3 bases, the J end by 4 bases, with 11 bases between. The CDR3 is made up of 14 amino acids. The germline CDR1 and CDR2 sequences are SGHTA and FQGNSA. CDR3 sequence (DNA): TGTGCCAGCAGCTTGGTAGCAGCGGCAGATACGCAGTATTTT. This translates into CASSLVAAADTQYF.

This sequence joins TRBV2 and TRBJ1-4; the match to TRBD1 covers 7 bases. Trimming removed 10 bases from V and 7 bases from J; junction bases left unmatched: 6. In germline, CDR1 is SNHLY, CDR2 FYNNEI. This CDR3 has 12 residues. The CDR3 DNA sequence: TGTGCCACCTCCCGGGACAGTGAAAAACTGTTTTTT. Translated, it gives CATSRDSEKLFF. Filled out from reference TRBV2 and TRBJ1-4, the complete variable domain reads EPEVTQTPSHQVTQMGQEVILRCVPISNHLYFYWYRQILGQKVEFLVSFYNNEISEKSEIFDDQFSVERPDGSNFTLKIRSTKLEDSAMYFCATSRDSEKLFFGSGTQLSVL.

This sequence joins TRBV19 and TRBJ2-1; TRBD2 might be the D (5 bases). CDR1 is LNHDA and CDR2 is SQIVND in the germline V gene (reference sequence). V was trimmed by 6 bases and J by 9 bases, leaving 15 bases between them. This CDR3 is built from 13 residues. For the CDR3, the DNA is TGTGCCAGTAGCTCCTTAAATCGGGGTGAGCAGTTCTTC. Its translation is CASSSLNRGEQFF.

Only a few counts were recorded for this clone. The chain recombines TRBV30 with TRBJ2-1; D ambiguous. The CDR3 runs 13 residues. V lost 0 bases to trimming and J lost 8 bases, with 11 bases between them. Germline CDR1 and CDR2: GTSNPN and SVGIG (reference sequence). The CDR3 reads CAWSVRSGDEQFF. DNA of the CDR3: TGTGCCTGGAGTGTACGCTCGGGTGATGAGCAGTTCTTC. Full variable domain (remainder filled in from reference TRBV30 and TRBJ2-1): SQTIHQWPATLVQPVGSPLSLECTVEGTSNPNLYWYRQAAGRGLQLLFYSVGIGQISSEVPQNLSASRPQDRQFILSSKKLLLSDSGFYLCAWSVRSGDEQFFGPGTRLTVL.

This clone was recorded a few times. The chain combines TRBV11-2 with TRBJ1-3, with D hard to call. In germline, CDR1 is SGHAT, CDR2 FQNNGV. Trimming took off 3 bases at V and 0 bases at J, with 9 bases between the two ends. The CDR3 length is 15 residues. As DNA, the CDR3 is TGTGCCAGCAGCTTCGGACTCTCCTCTGGAAACACCATATATTTT. Its protein product is CASSFGLSSGNTIYF.

In nucleotides, the CDR3 is TGTGCCAGCAGCCGTTCTAGGACAGAAGAGACCCAGTACTTC. It codes for CASSRSRTEETQYF. The V and J genes are TRBV7-3 and TRBJ2-5; possible D gene TRBD1, 6 bases. The length of the CDR3 is 14 residues. Germline values: CDR1 SGHTA, CDR2 FQGTGA. V lost 5 bases and J 3 bases, leaving 13 bases between the germline ends. The full variable domain, its missing parts supplied by reference TRBV7-3 and TRBJ2-5, is GAGVSQTPSNKVTEKGKYVELRCDPISGHTALYWYRQSLGQGPEFLIYFQGTGAADDSGLPNDRFFAVRPEGSVSTLKIQRTERGDSAVYLCASSRSRTEETQYFGPGTRLLVL.

For the CDR3, the DNA is TGTGCCAGCAGCAAACCTGGCTCCGAGGGGGCGAAGGAAAAACTGTTTTTT. Residues: CASSKPGSEGAKEKLFF. The chain recombines TRBV21-1 with TRBJ1-4; the table names TRBD1, a call not compared with the DNA. TRBV21-1 constitutes a pseudogene. There are 17 residues in the CDR3.

The sample holds a few counts of this clone. DNA for the CDR3: TGTGCCAGCAGTTACCATGGGCGCGGGGGTAGGACTGAAGCTTTCTTT. Translating it yields CASSYHGRGGRTEAFF. The rearrangement joins TRBV6-6 to TRBJ1-1; a possible D gene is TRBD1 (5 bases). The length of the CDR3 is 16 residues. The germline V gene encodes CDR1 MNHNY and CDR2 SVGAGI (reference sequence). Between the trimmed V and J ends, which lost 2 bases and 5 bases, there was a span of 18 bases.

This chain links TRBV4-1 with TRBJ1-2; a possible D gene is TRBD1 (5 bases). V was cut by 4 bases and J by 2 bases, with 14 bases left in between. Germline V gene data show CDR1 as MGHRA and CDR2 as YSYEKL. The CDR3 is 15 residues long. The CDR3 nucleotides are TGCGCCAGCAGCCCGGGGGGTACCTCCAACTATGGCTACACCTTC. Its protein is CASSPGGTSNYGYTF.

This clone was observed a handful of times. This chain connects TRBV18 to TRBJ1-2; D is possibly TRBD1 (6 bases). CDR1 KGHSH and CDR2 LQKENI come from the germline V gene. V shed 3 bases and J shed 3 bases, with 11 bases lying between them. There are 14 residues in the CDR3. This chain's CDR3 is CASSPGAADYGYTF. The CDR3 nucleotides are TGTGCCAGCTCACCGGGGGCGGCGGACTATGGCTACACCTTC.

The CDR3 DNA is TGTGCCAGCAGAAGGGAGGTACGGGGAGGGGAGGGCCAGCCCCAGCATTTT. Translating gives CASRREVRGGEGQPQHF. This chain uses TRBV7-9 with TRBJ1-5, with a possible D match to TRBD1 (5 bases). Germline CDR1 reads SEHNR; CDR2 reads FQNEAQ (reference sequence). CDR3 length equals 17 residues. The V and J ends lost 6 bases and 7 bases respectively, with 25 bases between them. Full variable domain (rest looked up from reference TRBV7-9 and TRBJ1-5): DTGVSQNPRHKITKRGQNVTFRCDPISEHNRLYWYRQTLGQGPEFLTYFQNEAQLEKSRLLSDRFSAERPKGSFSTLEIQRTEQGDSAMYLCASRREVRGGEGQPQHFGDGTRLSIL.